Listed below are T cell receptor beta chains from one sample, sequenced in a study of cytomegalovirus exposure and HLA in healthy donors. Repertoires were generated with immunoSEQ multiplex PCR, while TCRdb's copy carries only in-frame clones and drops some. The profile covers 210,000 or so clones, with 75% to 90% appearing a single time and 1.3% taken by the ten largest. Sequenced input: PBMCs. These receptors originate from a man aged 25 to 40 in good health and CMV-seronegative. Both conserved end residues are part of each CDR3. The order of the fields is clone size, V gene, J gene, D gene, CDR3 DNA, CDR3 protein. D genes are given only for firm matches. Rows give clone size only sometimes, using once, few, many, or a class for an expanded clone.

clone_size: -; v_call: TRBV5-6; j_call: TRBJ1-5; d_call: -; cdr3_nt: TGTGCCAGCAGCTTGTCTTTCAGTCAGCCCCAGCATTTT; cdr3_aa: CASSLSFSQPQHF
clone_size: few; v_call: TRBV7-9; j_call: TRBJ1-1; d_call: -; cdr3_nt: TGTGCCAGCAGCTTAGTGCAGGGGCACACTGAAGCTTTCTTT; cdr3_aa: CASSLVQGHTEAFF
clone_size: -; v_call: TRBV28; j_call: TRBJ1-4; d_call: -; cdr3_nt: TGTGCCAGCAGTTTCAGACAGTCCCCAGGGTGGCAAAGAGAACTGTTTTTT; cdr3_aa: CASSFRQSPGWQRELFF
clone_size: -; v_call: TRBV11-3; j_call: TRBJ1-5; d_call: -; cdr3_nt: TGTGCCAGCAGCTTAGATCAACAGGGCGAGAGTCAGCCCCAGCATTTT; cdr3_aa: CASSLDQQGESQPQHF
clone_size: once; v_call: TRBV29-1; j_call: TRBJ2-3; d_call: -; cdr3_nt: TGCAGCGTTCATGGCGGGGTTGGGGAGACAGATACGCAGTATTTT; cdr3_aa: CSVHGGVGETDTQYF
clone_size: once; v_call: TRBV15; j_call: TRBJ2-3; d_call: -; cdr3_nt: TGTGCCACCAGCAGAGTCCGATCGGGGATCCGCGTAATCGGTACGCAGTATTTT; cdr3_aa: CATSRVRSGIRVIGTQYF
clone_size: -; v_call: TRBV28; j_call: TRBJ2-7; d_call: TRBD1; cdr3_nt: TGTGCCAGCATTACCGGGACAGGGGGCCGGCAGTACTTC; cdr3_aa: CASITGTGGRQYF
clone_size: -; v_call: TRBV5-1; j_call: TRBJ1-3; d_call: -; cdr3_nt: TGCGCCAGCAGCTTGATTAGCAGCTCTGGAAACACCATATATTTT; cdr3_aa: CASSLISSSGNTIYF
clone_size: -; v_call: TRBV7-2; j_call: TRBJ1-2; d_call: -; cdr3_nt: TGTGCCAGCAGCTTAGGCGGACAGAGCTATGGCTACACCTTC; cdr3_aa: CASSLGGQSYGYTF
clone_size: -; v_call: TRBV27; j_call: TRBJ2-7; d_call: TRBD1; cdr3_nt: TGTGCCAGCAGTTTAGGGGCGAGGGGGCCACATTCCTACGAGCAGTACTTC; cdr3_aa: CASSLGARGPHSYEQYF
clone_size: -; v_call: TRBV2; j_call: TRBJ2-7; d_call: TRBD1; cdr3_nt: TGTGCCAGCAGTGAGTCAGGGGGCTACGAGCAGTACTTC; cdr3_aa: CASSESGGYEQYF
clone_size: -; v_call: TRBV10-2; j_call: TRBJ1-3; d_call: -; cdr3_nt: TGCGCCAGCGGGGGAGGCGCTGGAAACACCATATATTTT; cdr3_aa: CASGGGAGNTIYF
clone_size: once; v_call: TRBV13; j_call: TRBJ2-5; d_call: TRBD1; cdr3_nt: TGTGCCAGCAGCTTGACAGGGCCGGGGGAGACCCAGTACTTC; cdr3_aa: CASSLTGPGETQYF
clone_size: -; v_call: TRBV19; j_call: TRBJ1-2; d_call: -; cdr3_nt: TGTGCCAGTAGTATATTCGTCAGGGACTATGGCTACACCTTC; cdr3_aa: CASSIFVRDYGYTF
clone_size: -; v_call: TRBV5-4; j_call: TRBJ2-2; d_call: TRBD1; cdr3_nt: TGTGCCAGCAGCCGGGGACAGGGGGTTAACACCGGGGAGCTGTTTTTT; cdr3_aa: CASSRGQGVNTGELFF
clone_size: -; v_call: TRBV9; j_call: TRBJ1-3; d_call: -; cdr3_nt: TGTGCCAGCAGCGTTGGAGGGGCCCGAAACACCATATATTTT; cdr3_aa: CASSVGGARNTIYF
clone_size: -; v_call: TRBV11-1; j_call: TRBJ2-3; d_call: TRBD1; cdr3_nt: TGTGCCAGCACCCCGGACAGGGGGTTGAGAGATACGCAGTATTTT; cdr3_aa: CASTPDRGLRDTQYF
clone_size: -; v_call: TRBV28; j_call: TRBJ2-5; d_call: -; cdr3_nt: TGTGCCAGCAGGGGGCTTGGGTACCAAGAGACCCAGTACTTC; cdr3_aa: CASRGLGYQETQYF